A selection of T cell receptor beta chains follows, all from one sample in a study of OX40 agonist ivuxolimab in advanced cancers. Clones were sequenced by immunoSEQ multiplex PCR, and TCRdb holds only the in-frame ones, with some missing. The repertoire holds 20,000 to 25,000 clones, with around 77% as singletons. Sequencing used CD4+ or CD8+ T cells sorted from blood, obtained in a trial of the OX40 agonist ivuxolimab. These receptors were obtained from an adult with an advanced solid tumor such as melanoma, head and neck, liver or kidney cancer. Each CDR3 is given with its conserved first and last residue.

length: 13; J: TRBJ1-2; V: TRBV6-6; CDR3: CASRTGYLNGYTF
length: 12; J: TRBJ2-7; V: TRBV13; CDR3: CASSFDRAEQYF
length: 18; J: TRBJ2-3; V: TRBV7-6; CDR3: CASSLGVVASGGLDTQYF
length: 17; J: TRBJ1-5; V: TRBV4-3; CDR3: CASSQDPGGRSDQPQHF
length: 18; J: TRBJ1-1; V: TRBV7-6; CDR3: CASSLGATPGVGGTEAFF
length: 14; J: NA; V: TRBV7-2; CDR3: CASSLFNRAYEQYF
length: 19; J: TRBJ2-7; V: TRBV9; CDR3: CASSDRTQSRFNSSYEQYF
length: 16; J: TRBJ2-3; V: TRBV5-6; CDR3: CASSHTSGGRTDTQYF
length: 17; J: TRBJ1-5; V: TRBV7-9; CDR3: CASSFLWDRYSNQPQHF
length: 15; J: TRBJ1-2; V: TRBV27; CDR3: CASSLTGEANYGYTF
length: 14; J: TRBJ1-6; V: TRBV11-2; CDR3: CASSLDLIFSPLHF
length: 17; J: TRBJ1-2; V: TRBV4-1; CDR3: CASRLTETGHANYGYTF
length: 14; J: TRBJ2-5; V: TRBV10-3; CDR3: CAISESRRGETQYF
length: 15; J: TRBJ1-5; V: TRBV5-6; CDR3: CASSLFRRGVQPQHF
length: 16; J: TRBJ1-2; V: TRBV7-4; CDR3: CASSLVTGVVARGYTF
length: 16; J: TRBJ1-1; V: TRBV27; CDR3: CASRPSPGGVGTEAFF
length: 14; J: TRBJ1-5; V: TRBV7-2; CDR3: CASSLGISNQPQHF
length: 16; J: TRBJ2-1; V: TRBV5-1; CDR3: CASSLRLAGGMDEQFF
length: 14; J: TRBJ1-1; V: TRBV7-6; CDR3: CASSQGQGVVEAFF
length: 14; J: TRBJ1-2; V: TRBV5-4; CDR3: CASSWSGFNYGYTF
length: 11; J: TRBJ2-7; V: TRBV20-1; CDR3: CSAQVGGEQYF
length: 13; J: TRBJ1-6; V: TRBV19; CDR3: CASSHGLGSPLHF
length: 15; J: TRBJ2-4; V: TRBV5-4; CDR3: CASSNRAGAKNIQYF
length: 13; J: TRBJ1-2; V: TRBV19; CDR3: CASSPGGRNGYTF
length: 19; J: TRBJ1-1; V: TRBV9; CDR3: CASSVYDSRPGLVNTEAFF
length: 14; J: TRBJ2-1; V: TRBV9; CDR3: CASSPPRNSNEQFF
length: 15; J: TRBJ1-1; V: TRBV4-3; CDR3: CASSQETGGGTEAFF
length: 16; J: TRBJ2-6; V: TRBV5-4; CDR3: CASSLETGPGANVLTF
length: 13; J: TRBJ2-7; V: TRBV10-2; CDR3: CATTDARGNEQYF
length: 16; J: TRBJ2-5; V: TRBV13; CDR3: CASSSRMGRGQETQYF
length: 14; J: TRBJ2-7; V: TRBV18; CDR3: CASSPRQGTYEQYF
length: 14; J: TRBJ2-5; V: TRBV7-3; CDR3: CASSLMGGGETQYF
length: 16; J: TRBJ2-3; V: TRBV30; CDR3: CAWSPTSGALWNTQYF
length: 16; J: TRBJ2-3; V: TRBV11-2; CDR3: CASSPLESQNPDTQYF
length: 15; J: TRBJ2-1; V: TRBV27; CDR3: CASSQNRGASNEQFF
length: 11; J: TRBJ1-1; V: TRBV29-1; CDR3: CSVEGDTEAFF
length: 14; J: TRBJ2-7; V: TRBV6-5; CDR3: CASSAGTGRYEQYF
length: 14; J: TRBJ2-7; V: TRBV4-3; CDR3: CASSQDLGGYEQYF
length: 15; J: TRBJ2-5; V: TRBV7-2; CDR3: CASSLYEGDQETQYF
length: 13; J: TRBJ1-2; V: TRBV7-7; CDR3: CASMGQGAYGYTF
length: 16; J: TRBJ1-6; V: TRBV4-3; CDR3: CASSQEPTGTNSPLHF
length: 13; J: TRBJ1-5; V: TRBV27; CDR3: CASSLTGDQPQHF
length: 17; J: TRBJ1-4; V: TRBV5-6; CDR3: CASSLAGRGAANEKLFF
length: 12; J: TRBJ1-2; V: TRBV19; CDR3: CASSQGADGYTF
length: 14; J: TRBJ2-5; V: TRBV7-9; CDR3: CASSSRLAEETQYF
length: 15; J: TRBJ2-5; V: TRBV13; CDR3: CASSLVGQGLETQYF
length: 13; J: TRBJ2-7; V: TRBV5-1; CDR3: CASSLGQGREQYF
length: 13; J: TRBJ1-1; V: TRBV6-6; CDR3: CASRRGGDTEAFF
length: 16; J: TRBJ1-2; V: TRBV18; CDR3: CASSRDRQGGNYGYTF
length: 15; J: TRBJ2-1; V: TRBV6-1; CDR3: CASSDLGKGHNEQFF
length: 15; J: TRBJ1-2; V: TRBV6-1; CDR3: CASSESGTSLYGYTF
length: 12; J: TRBJ1-1; V: TRBV30; CDR3: CAWGLLNTEAFF
length: 13; J: TRBJ2-7; V: TRBV18; CDR3: CASSPRDSYEQYF
length: 13; J: TRBJ1-2; V: TRBV27; CDR3: CASSRDLNYGYTF
length: 12; J: TRBJ2-7; V: TRBV6-6; CDR3: CASSYQVSEQYF